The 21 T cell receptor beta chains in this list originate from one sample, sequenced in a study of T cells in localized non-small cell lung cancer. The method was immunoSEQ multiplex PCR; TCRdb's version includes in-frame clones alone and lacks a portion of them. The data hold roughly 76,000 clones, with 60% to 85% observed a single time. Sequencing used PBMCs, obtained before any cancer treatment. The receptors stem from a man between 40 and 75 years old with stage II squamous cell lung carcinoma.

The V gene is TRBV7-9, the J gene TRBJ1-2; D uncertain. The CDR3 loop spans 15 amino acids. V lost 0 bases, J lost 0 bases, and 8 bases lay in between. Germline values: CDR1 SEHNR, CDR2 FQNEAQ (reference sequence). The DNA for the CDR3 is TGTGCCAGCAGCTTAGCAGGGATCTCTAACTATGGCTACACCTTC. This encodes CASSLAGISNYGYTF.

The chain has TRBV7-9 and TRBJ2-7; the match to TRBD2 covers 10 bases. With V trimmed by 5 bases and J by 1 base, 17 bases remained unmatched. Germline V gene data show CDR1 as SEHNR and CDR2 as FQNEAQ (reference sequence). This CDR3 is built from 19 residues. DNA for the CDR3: TGTGCCAGCAGCCATCTCCCGGGACTAGCGATCCGCTCGTCCTACGAGCAGTACTTC. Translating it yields CASSHLPGLAIRSSYEQYF.

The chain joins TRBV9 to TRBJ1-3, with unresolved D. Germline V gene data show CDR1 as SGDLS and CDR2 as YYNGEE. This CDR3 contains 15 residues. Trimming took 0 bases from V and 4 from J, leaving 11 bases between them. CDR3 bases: TGTGCCAGCAGCGTAGGGACGGTTGGGGGAAACACCATATATTTT. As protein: CASSVGTVGGNTIYF.

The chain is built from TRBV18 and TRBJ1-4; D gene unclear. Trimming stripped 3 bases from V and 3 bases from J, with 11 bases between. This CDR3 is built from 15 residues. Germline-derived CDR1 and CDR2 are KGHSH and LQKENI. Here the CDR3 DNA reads TGTGCCAGCTCACCTTCAGCCCAGGCTAATGAAAAACTGTTTTTT. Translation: CASSPSAQANEKLFF.

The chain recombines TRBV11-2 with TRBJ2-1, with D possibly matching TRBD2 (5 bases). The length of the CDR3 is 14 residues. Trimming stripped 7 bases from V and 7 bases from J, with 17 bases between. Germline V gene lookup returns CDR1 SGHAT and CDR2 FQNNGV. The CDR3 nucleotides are TGTGCCAGCACCCCTGCAGCGGTCTTTAATGAGCAGTTCTTC. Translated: CASTPAAVFNEQFF.

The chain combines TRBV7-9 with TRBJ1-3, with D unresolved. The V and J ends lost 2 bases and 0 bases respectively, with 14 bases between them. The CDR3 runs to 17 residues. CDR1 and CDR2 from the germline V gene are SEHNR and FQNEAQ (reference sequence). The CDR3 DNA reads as TGTGCCAGCAGCTTAACTAGGGCCGACGACTCTGGAAACACCATATATTTT. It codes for CASSLTRADDSGNTIYF. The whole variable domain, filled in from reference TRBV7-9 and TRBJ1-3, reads DTGVSQNPRHKITKRGQNVTFRCDPISEHNRLYWYRQTLGQGPEFLTYFQNEAQLEKSRLLSDRFSAERPKGSFSTLEIQRTEQGDSAMYLCASSLTRADDSGNTIYFGEGSWLTVV.

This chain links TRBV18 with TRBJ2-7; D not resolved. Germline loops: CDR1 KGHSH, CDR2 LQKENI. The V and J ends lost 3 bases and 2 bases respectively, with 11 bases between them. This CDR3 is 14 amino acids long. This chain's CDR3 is CASSPLADAYEQYF. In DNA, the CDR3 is TGTGCCAGCTCACCCCTGGCAGACGCCTACGAGCAGTACTTC.

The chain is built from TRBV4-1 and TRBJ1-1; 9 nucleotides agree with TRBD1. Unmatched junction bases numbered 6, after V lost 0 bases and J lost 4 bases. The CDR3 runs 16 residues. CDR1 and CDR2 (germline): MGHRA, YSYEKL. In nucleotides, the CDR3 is TGCGCCAGCAGCCAAGACACGGGACAGGGAGGCACTGAAGCTTTCTTT. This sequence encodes CASSQDTGQGGTEAFF.

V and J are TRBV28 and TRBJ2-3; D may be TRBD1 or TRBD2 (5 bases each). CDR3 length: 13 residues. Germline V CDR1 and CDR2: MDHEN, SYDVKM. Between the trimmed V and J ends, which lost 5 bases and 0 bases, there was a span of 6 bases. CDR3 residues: CASSGDSTDTQYF. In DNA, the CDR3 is TGTGCCAGCAGTGGGGACAGCACAGATACGCAGTATTTT.

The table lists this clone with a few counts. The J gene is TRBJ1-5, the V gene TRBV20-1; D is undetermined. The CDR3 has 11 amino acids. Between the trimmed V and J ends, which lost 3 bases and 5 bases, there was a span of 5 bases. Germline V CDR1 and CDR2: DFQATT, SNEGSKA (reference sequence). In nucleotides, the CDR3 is TGCAGTGCTAGTGATTATCAGCCCCAGCATTTT. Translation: CSASDYQPQHF.

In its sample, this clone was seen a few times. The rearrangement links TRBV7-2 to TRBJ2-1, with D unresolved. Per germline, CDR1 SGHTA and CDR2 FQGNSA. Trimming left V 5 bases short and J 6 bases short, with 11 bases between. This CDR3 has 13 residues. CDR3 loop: CASSPRITNEQFF. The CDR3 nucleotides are TGTGCCAGCAGCCCGAGGATCACCAATGAGCAGTTCTTC. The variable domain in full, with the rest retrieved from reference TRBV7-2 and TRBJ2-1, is GAGVSQSPSNKVTEKGKDVELRCDPISGHTALYWYRQSLGQGLEFLIYFQGNSAPDKSGLPSDRFSAERTGGSVSTLTIQRTQQEDSAVYLCASSPRITNEQFFGPGTRLTVL.

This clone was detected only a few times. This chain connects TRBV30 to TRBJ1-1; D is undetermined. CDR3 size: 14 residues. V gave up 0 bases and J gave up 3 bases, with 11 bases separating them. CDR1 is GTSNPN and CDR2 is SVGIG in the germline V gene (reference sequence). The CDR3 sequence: CAWSVDLHYTEAFF. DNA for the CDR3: TGTGCCTGGAGTGTGGACCTTCACTACACTGAAGCTTTCTTT.

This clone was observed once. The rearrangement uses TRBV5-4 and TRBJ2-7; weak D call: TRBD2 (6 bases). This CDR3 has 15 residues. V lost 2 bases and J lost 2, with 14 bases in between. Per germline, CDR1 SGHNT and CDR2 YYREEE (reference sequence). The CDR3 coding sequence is TGTGCCAGCAGCTTTGACGGCGGGATGACCTACGAGCAGTACTTC. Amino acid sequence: CASSFDGGMTYEQYF.

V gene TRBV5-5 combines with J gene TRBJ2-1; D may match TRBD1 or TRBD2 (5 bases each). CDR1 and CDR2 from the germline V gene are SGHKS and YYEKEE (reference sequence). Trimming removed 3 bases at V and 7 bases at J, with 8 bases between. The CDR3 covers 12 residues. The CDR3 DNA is TGTGCCAGCAGCTGGGACCAGAATGAGCAGTTCTTC. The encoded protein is CASSWDQNEQFF.

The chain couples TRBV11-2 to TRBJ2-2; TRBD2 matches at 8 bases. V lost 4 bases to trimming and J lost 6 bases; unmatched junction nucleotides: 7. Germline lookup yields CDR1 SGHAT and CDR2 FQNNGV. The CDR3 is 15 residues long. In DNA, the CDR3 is TGTGCCAGCAGCTCCGTAGCGGGGAGGGCCGGGGAGCTGTTTTTT. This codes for CASSSVAGRAGELFF.

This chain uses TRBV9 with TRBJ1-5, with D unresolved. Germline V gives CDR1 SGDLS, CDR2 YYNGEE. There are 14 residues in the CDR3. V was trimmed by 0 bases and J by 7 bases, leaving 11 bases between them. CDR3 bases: TGTGCCAGCAGCGTAGTCACCCTACAACAGCCCCAGCATTTT. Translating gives CASSVVTLQQPQHF.

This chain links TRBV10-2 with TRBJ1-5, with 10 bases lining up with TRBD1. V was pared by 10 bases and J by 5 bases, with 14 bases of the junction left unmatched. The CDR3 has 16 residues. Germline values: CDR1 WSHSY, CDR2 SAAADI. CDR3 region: CAITVMGTGDHQPQHF. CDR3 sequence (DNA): TGCGCCATCACTGTGATGGGGACAGGGGATCATCAGCCCCAGCATTTT.

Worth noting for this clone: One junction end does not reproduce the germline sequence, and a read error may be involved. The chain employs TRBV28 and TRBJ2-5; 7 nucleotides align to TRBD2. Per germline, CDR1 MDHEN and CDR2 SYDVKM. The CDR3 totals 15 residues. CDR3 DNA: TGTGCCAGCGGCCGGTGGGCGGGAGTCCAAGAGGCCCAGTACTTC. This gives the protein CASGRWAGVQEAQYF.

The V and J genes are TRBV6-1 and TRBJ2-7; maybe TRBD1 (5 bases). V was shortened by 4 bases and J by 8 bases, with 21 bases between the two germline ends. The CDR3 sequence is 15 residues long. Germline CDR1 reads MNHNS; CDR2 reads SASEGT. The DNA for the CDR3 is TGTGCCAGCAGTGGTCAGGGCTCACCTACGGAGAAGCAGTACTTC. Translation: CASSGQGSPTEKQYF.

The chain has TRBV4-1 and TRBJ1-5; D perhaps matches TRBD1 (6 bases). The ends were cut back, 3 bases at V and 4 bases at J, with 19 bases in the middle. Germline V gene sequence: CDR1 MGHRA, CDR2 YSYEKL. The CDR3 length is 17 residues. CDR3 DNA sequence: TGCGCCAGCAGCCAGGGTGGCAGGGGAAAAGGTAATCAGCCCCAGCATTTT. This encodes CASSQGGRGKGNQPQHF.

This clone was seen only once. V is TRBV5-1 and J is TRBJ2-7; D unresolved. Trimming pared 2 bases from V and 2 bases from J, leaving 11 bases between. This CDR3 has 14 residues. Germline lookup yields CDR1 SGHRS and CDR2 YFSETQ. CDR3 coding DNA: TGCGCCAGCAGCTTCTACGGGTCTACCTACGAGCAGTACTTC. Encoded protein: CASSFYGSTYEQYF.